Each of the 31 T cell receptor beta chains below was sequenced from the same sample in a study of T cell responses to AZD1222 COVID-19 vaccine. Sequenced by immunoSEQ multiplex PCR; TCRdb stores in-frame clones only, minus some. The repertoire has approximately 74,000 clones, just over 85% of them found once; the top ten carry over 2%. Here the sequenced sample was peripheral blood, taken on day 0 of AZD1222 vaccination. Receptors originate from an adult in good health.

V usage is TRBV19 and J usage is TRBJ1-2; 7 bases are shared with TRBD1. V lost 5 bases, J lost 0 bases, and 3 bases stayed unmatched. CDR3 size: 14 residues. Per the germline V gene, CDR1 is LNHDA and CDR2 is SQIVND (reference sequence). The CDR3 sequence is CASSPGQSNYGYTF. The CDR3 bases are TGTGCCAGTAGTCCGGGACAGTCTAACTATGGCTACACCTTC.

The chain is built from TRBV16 and TRBJ1-1, with 9 bases fitting TRBD1. V lost 4 bases, J lost 3 bases, and 3 bases stayed unmatched. The CDR3 covers 14 residues. CDR1 is KGHSY, CDR2 FQNENV, per germline. This CDR3 is CASSLRTGDTEAFF. For the CDR3, the DNA is TGTGCCAGCAGCCTACGGACAGGGGACACTGAAGCTTTCTTT.

The chain recombines TRBV7-3 with TRBJ2-1; D gene ambiguous. Trimming left V 1 base short and J 0 bases short, with 7 bases between. Germline assignment: CDR1 SGHTA and CDR2 FQGTGA. The length of the CDR3 is 15 residues. The CDR3 DNA is TGTGCCAGCAGCTTAAACGTTTACTCCTACAATGAGCAGTTCTTC. Residues: CASSLNVYSYNEQFF.

The sample holds one count of this clone. The chain has TRBV27 and TRBJ1-5; D remains unclear. V was trimmed by 4 bases and J by 4 bases, leaving 11 bases between them. This CDR3 has 14 residues. Looked up from germline, CDR1 is MNHEY and CDR2 is SMNVEV (reference sequence). CDR3 DNA sequence: TGTGCCAGCAGTTCGGGAAAGCGGAATCAGCCCCAGCATTTT. Its translation is CASSSGKRNQPQHF.

The rearrangement joins TRBV6-1 to TRBJ1-1; D may be TRBD1 (6 bases). CDR1 and CDR2 from the germline V gene are MNHNS and SASEGT. V lost 4 bases to trimming and J lost 1 base, with 19 bases between them. The CDR3 extends over 17 amino acids. The CDR3 is CASSAPGADPENTEAFF. DNA for the CDR3: TGTGCCAGCAGTGCTCCAGGGGCCGACCCTGAGAACACTGAAGCTTTCTTT.

Only one count was recorded for this clone. The chain is built from TRBV2 and TRBJ2-3, with D possibly matching TRBD1 (5 bases). Germline lookup yields CDR1 SNHLY and CDR2 FYNNEI. Trimming pared 6 bases from V and 2 bases from J, leaving 12 bases between. The CDR3 has 14 residues. The CDR3 reads CASRLDTDTDTQYF. CDR3 nucleotide sequence: TGTGCCAGCAGGCTGGACACTGACACAGATACGCAGTATTTT.

The chain uses TRBV9 and TRBJ2-3; TRBD2 matches 9 bases. The V and J ends lost 3 bases and 3 bases, in that order; junction bases with no gene match: 2. This CDR3 contains 14 residues. Germline loops: CDR1 SGDLS, CDR2 YYNGEE. CDR3 amino acids: CASSGLAETDTQYF. The CDR3 region has the DNA TGTGCCAGCAGCGGACTAGCGGAAACAGATACGCAGTATTTT.

The CDR3 reads CASSRDQSPVEQYF. CDR3 DNA: TGCGCCAGCAGCCGTGACCAGTCTCCCGTCGAGCAGTACTTC. The J gene is TRBJ2-7, the V gene TRBV5-1; no firm D call. CDR3 length equals 14 residues. Germline-derived CDR1 and CDR2 are SGHRS and YFSETQ. V was clipped by 4 bases and J by 6 bases, with 17 bases between them.

The chain carries TRBV6-5 and TRBJ2-4; no reliable D call. The V gene lost 2 bases and the J gene lost 1 base, with 9 bases spanning the gap. Looked up from germline, CDR1 is MNHEY and CDR2 is SVGAGI. CDR3 length: 15 residues. The CDR3: CASSYAGTAKNIQYF. For the CDR3, the DNA is TGTGCCAGCAGTTACGCCGGAACGGCCAAAAACATTCAGTACTTC.

The gene calls are TRBV10-1 and TRBJ1-2; D is uncertain. Trimming removed 0 bases at V and 5 bases at J, with 7 bases between. Germline assignment: CDR1 WNHNN and CDR2 SYGVQD (reference sequence). The CDR3 runs to 13 residues. In DNA form, the CDR3 reads TGCGCCAGCAGTGAGTCAGGGAGGTATGGCTACACCTTC. Translation gives CASSESGRYGYTF.

The chain has TRBV30 and TRBJ1-2; D gene ambiguous. The CDR3 covers 12 residues. The germline V gene has CDR1 GTSNPN and CDR2 SVGIG (reference sequence). The CDR3 sequence is CAGHRLDYGYTF. The CDR3 region has the DNA TGTGCTGGGCACAGACTGGACTATGGCTACACCTTC.

The chain carries TRBV30 and TRBJ1-5; the D gene is possibly TRBD1 (5 bases). Trimming stripped 1 base from V and 0 bases from J, with 13 bases between. Germline V lookup: CDR1 GTSNPN, CDR2 SVGIG (reference sequence). The CDR3 sequence is 16 residues long. CDR3 residues: CAWSGQTENSNQPQHF. CDR3 DNA sequence: TGTGCCTGGAGTGGGCAGACAGAAAATAGCAATCAGCCCCAGCATTTT.

This chain uses TRBV5-4 with TRBJ1-1; D gene unclear. CDR1 and CDR2 (germline): SGHNT, YYREEE (reference sequence). Trimming cost V 0 bases and J 1 base, with 10 bases left between them. The CDR3 is 15 amino acids. This CDR3 is CASSLGYSTNTEAFF. CDR3 in DNA: TGTGCCAGCAGCTTGGGTTATTCGACGAACACTGAAGCTTTCTTT. The whole variable domain, remainder taken from reference TRBV5-4 and TRBJ1-1, is ETGVTQSPTHLIKTRGQQVTLRCSSQSGHNTVSWYQQALGQGPQFIFQYYREEENGRGNFPPRFSGLQFPNYSSELNVNALELDDSALYLCASSLGYSTNTEAFFGQGTRLTVV.

The rearrangement uses TRBV11-3 and TRBJ1-2; the match to TRBD1 covers 10 bases. V lost 4 bases to trimming and J lost 6 bases; unmatched junction nucleotides: 2. CDR3 size: 13 residues. The germline V gene encodes CDR1 SGHNT and CDR2 YENEEA. This CDR3 is CASSWDRGHGYTF. The CDR3, as DNA: TGTGCCAGCAGCTGGGACAGGGGACATGGCTACACCTTC. The full variable domain, its missing parts supplied by reference TRBV11-3 and TRBJ1-2, is EAGVVQSPRYKIIEKKQPVAFWCNPISGHNTLYWYLQNLGQGPELLIRYENEEAVDDSQLPKDRFSAERLKGVDSTLKIQPAELGDSAVYLCASSWDRGHGYTFGSGTRLTVV.

The chain has TRBV5-1 and TRBJ1-2, with TRBD1 identical over 12 bases. The ends lost 4 bases at V and 12 bases at J; junction bases unmatched: 13. The CDR3 is 15 residues long. Per the germline V gene, CDR1 is SGHRS and CDR2 is YFSETQ. The CDR3 region is CASSRDGTGGRVDTF. Written as DNA, the CDR3 is TGCGCCAGCAGCCGGGACGGGACAGGGGGCAGAGTTGACACCTTC.

V is TRBV5-1 and J is TRBJ1-1; D is unresolved. There are 12 residues in the CDR3. Germline loops: CDR1 SGHRS, CDR2 YFSETQ. Trimming took 2 bases from V and 1 from J, leaving 3 bases between them. CDR3 sequence: CASSLSNTEAFF. The DNA of the CDR3 is TGCGCCAGCAGCTTATCGAACACTGAAGCTTTCTTT.

The gene calls are TRBV7-8 and TRBJ1-1; maybe TRBD1 (5 bases). Germline CDR1 SGHVS, CDR2 FQNEAQ. Trimming removed 0 bases at V and 9 bases at J, with 14 bases between. The CDR3 loop spans 14 amino acids. The CDR3 here is CASSLAPRWGKAFF. Here the CDR3 DNA reads TGTGCCAGCAGCTTAGCCCCGCGTTGGGGGAAAGCTTTCTTT.

This clone is a singleton in its sample. V and J are TRBV3-1 (or the pseudogene TRBV3-2) and TRBJ2-2; D not certain. The CDR3 has 15 amino acids. Trimming cost V 1 base and J 0 bases, with 6 bases left between them. CDR1 and CDR2 from the germline V gene are LGHDT and YNNKEL (reference sequence). CDR3 in amino acids: CASSQANANTGELFF. The CDR3 DNA reads as TGTGCCAGCAGCCAAGCCAATGCGAACACCGGGGAGCTGTTTTTT.

The V gene is TRBV6-5, the J gene TRBJ1-5; D is undetermined. The germline CDR1 and CDR2 sequences are MNHEY and SVGAGI. Trimming took 8 bases from V and 0 from J, leaving 11 bases between them. The CDR3 consists of 14 residues. This chain's CDR3 is CASRPYNSNQPQHF. The CDR3 DNA follows: TGTGCCAGCCGCCCTTACAATAGCAATCAGCCCCAGCATTTT.

This chain joins TRBV12-3 or TRBV12-4 and TRBJ2-1; 7 nucleotides agree with TRBD2. CDR3 length: 13 residues. V shed 10 bases and J 0 bases; nucleotides not matched to a gene: 3. CDR3 sequence: CAIQRGSYNEQFF. CDR3 sequence (DNA): TGTGCCATACAGCGGGGCTCCTACAATGAGCAGTTCTTC.

The V gene is TRBV6-5, the J gene TRBJ1-5; maybe TRBD1 (6 bases). The germline V gene encodes CDR1 MNHEY and CDR2 SVGAGI. This CDR3 has 13 residues. V was trimmed by 7 bases and J by 4 bases, leaving 11 bases between them. The CDR3 here is CASKQGGNQPQHF. The DNA of the CDR3 is TGTGCCAGCAAACAGGGAGGAAATCAGCCCCAGCATTTT.

As DNA, the CDR3 is TGTGCCAGCAGCCAAGGGGGAGGGATTAGCACAGATACGCAGTATTTT. Translation gives CASSQGGGISTDTQYF. V and J are TRBV3-1 (or the pseudogene TRBV3-2) and TRBJ2-3; 7 bases line up with TRBD2. Unmatched junction bases numbered 4, after V lost 1 base and J lost 0 bases. The CDR3 is 16 residues long. The germline V gene encodes CDR1 LGHDT and CDR2 YNNKEL (reference sequence).

This clone was seen a handful of times. This chain uses TRBV9 with TRBJ1-5; D remains unclear. The germline CDR1 and CDR2 sequences are SGDLS and YYNGEE. The V gene lost 2 bases and the J gene lost 1 base, with 16 bases spanning the gap. This CDR3 contains 17 residues. The CDR3, as DNA: TGTGCCAGCAGCGTCGGATCGTCTAGGGAGAGCAATCAGCCCCAGCATTTT. Its protein is CASSVGSSRESNQPQHF.

The J gene is TRBJ2-2, the V gene TRBV9, with a tentative D call TRBD2 (5 bases). Between the trimmed V and J ends, which lost 4 bases and 3 bases, there was a span of 10 bases. The CDR3 runs 14 residues. Germline assignment: CDR1 SGDLS and CDR2 YYNGEE. CDR3 in amino acids: CASSSPGYTGELFF. DNA for the CDR3: TGTGCCAGCAGCTCGCCGGGGTACACCGGGGAGCTGTTTTTT.

The V and J genes are TRBV7-2 and TRBJ2-5, with D unresolved. CDR1 is SGHTA, CDR2 FQGNSA, per germline. The CDR3 covers 14 residues. Between the trimmed V and J ends, which lost 4 bases and 1 base, there was a span of 10 bases. The CDR3 sequence: CASSSRTTQETQYF. The CDR3 bases are TGTGCCAGCAGCTCTCGGACCACCCAAGAGACCCAGTACTTC. Full variable domain (rest looked up from reference TRBV7-2 and TRBJ2-5): GAGVSQSPSNKVTEKGKDVELRCDPISGHTALYWYRQSLGQGLEFLIYFQGNSAPDKSGLPSDRFSAERTGGSVSTLTIQRTQQEDSAVYLCASSSRTTQETQYFGPGTRLLVL.

The chain recombines TRBV6-5 with TRBJ1-4; TRBD1 matches at 8 bases. The CDR3 covers 13 residues. Germline CDR1 reads MNHEY; CDR2 reads SVGAGI. V lost 4 bases, J lost 7 bases, and 2 bases stayed unmatched. CDR3 nucleotides: TGTGCCAGCAGTTGGACAGGGCGTGAAAAACTGTTTTTT. Amino acid sequence: CASSWTGREKLFF.

This CDR3 is CASAHGDNEQFF. In DNA, the CDR3 is TGTGCCAGCGCCCATGGGGACAATGAGCAGTTCTTC. This chain connects TRBV28 to TRBJ2-1; D remains unclear. This CDR3 has 12 residues. Germline V gives CDR1 MDHEN, CDR2 SYDVKM. V gave up 8 bases and J gave up 5 bases, with 10 bases separating them. The entire variable domain, with the rest obtained from reference TRBV28 and TRBJ2-1, is as follows: DVKVTQSSRYLVKRTGEKVFLECVQDMDHENMFWYRQDPGLGLRLIYFSYDVKMKEKGDIPEGYSVSREKKERFSLILESASTNQTSMYLCASAHGDNEQFFGPGTRLTVL.

The J gene is TRBJ1-4, the V gene TRBV14, with unresolved D. CDR3 size: 16 residues. Trimming cost V 4 bases and J 2 bases, with 14 bases left between them. The germline gives CDR1 SGHDN, CDR2 FVKESK. The CDR3 loop is CASSPADGGTNEKLFF. CDR3 DNA: TGTGCCAGCAGCCCTGCGGACGGTGGGACTAATGAAAAACTGTTTTTT.

V gene TRBV7-8 combines with J gene TRBJ1-5; D is uncertain. The CDR3 is 12 amino acids. Germline-derived CDR1 and CDR2 are SGHVS and FQNEAQ. Between the trimmed V and J ends, which lost 4 bases and 7 bases, there was a span of 8 bases. CDR3 nucleotides: TGTGCCAGCAGCTCGAGTTACCAGCCCCAGCATTTT. Protein: CASSSSYQPQHF.

The chain has TRBV2 and TRBJ2-5, with D possibly TRBD1 on 6 matching bases. The CDR3 has 15 amino acids. Germline CDR1 is SNHLY and CDR2 is FYNNEI. The V gene lost 0 bases and the J gene lost 6 bases, with 14 bases spanning the gap. This chain's CDR3 is CASSEAGATGQTQYF. The CDR3 DNA reads TGTGCCAGCAGTGAAGCGGGGGCAACAGGTCAGACCCAGTACTTC.

The chain recombines TRBV7-2 with TRBJ2-1, with D unclear. Trimming removed 0 bases at V and 9 bases at J, with 12 bases between. Per the germline V gene, CDR1 is SGHTA and CDR2 is FQGNSA. CDR3 length: 14 residues. CDR3 DNA sequence: TGTGCCAGCAGCTTAGCGCGGAGTGACGGTGAGCAGTTCTTC. This sequence encodes CASSLARSDGEQFF. The variable domain in full, with the rest retrieved from reference TRBV7-2 and TRBJ2-1, is GAGVSQSPSNKVTEKGKDVELRCDPISGHTALYWYRQSLGQGLEFLIYFQGNSAPDKSGLPSDRFSAERTGGSVSTLTIQRTQQEDSAVYLCASSLARSDGEQFFGPGTRLTVL.